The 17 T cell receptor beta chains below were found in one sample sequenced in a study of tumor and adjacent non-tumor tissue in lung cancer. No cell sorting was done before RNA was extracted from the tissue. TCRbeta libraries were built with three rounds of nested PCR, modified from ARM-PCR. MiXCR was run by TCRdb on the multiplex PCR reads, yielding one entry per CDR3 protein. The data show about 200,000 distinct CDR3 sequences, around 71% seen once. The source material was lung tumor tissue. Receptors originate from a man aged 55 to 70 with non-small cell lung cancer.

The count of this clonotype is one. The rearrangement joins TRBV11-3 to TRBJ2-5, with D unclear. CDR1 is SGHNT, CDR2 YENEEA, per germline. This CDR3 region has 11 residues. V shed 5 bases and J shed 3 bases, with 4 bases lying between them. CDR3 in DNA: TGTGCCAGCAGCCAAAAAGAGACCCAGTACTTC. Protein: CASSQKETQYF.

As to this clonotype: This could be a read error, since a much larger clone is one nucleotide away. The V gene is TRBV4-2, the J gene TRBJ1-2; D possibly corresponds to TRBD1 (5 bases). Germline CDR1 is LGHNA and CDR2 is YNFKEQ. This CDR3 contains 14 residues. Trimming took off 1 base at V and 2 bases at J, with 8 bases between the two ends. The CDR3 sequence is CASSQATGNYGYTF. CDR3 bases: TGTGCCAGCAGCCAAGCCACAGGCAACTATGGCTACACCTTC.

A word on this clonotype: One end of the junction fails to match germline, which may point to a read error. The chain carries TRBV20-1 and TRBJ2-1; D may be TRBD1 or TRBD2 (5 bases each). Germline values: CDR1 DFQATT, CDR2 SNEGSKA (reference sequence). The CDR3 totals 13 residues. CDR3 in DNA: TGCAGTACTAGAGGGGCCTTTGCACATGAGCAGTTCTTC. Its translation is CSTRGAFAHEQFF.

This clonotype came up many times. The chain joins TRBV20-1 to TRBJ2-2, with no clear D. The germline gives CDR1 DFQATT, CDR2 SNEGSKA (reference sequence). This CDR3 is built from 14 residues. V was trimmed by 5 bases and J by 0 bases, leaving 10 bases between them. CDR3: CSAPRRANTGELFF. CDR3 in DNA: TGCAGTGCTCCCCGACGCGCGAACACCGGGGAGCTGTTTTTT.

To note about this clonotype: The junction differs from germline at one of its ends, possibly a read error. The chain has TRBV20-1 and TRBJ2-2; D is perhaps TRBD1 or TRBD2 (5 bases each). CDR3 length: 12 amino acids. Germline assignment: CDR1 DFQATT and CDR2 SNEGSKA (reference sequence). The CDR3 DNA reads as TGCAGTACTAGGGGGAACACCGGGGAGCTGTTTTTT. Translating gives CSTRGNTGELFF.

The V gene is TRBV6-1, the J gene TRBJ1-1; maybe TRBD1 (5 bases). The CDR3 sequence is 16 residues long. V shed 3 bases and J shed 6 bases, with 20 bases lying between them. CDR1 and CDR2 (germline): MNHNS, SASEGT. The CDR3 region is CASSDWDPGSGSEAFF. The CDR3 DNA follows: TGTGCCAGCAGTGACTGGGACCCCGGGTCTGGTTCTGAAGCTTTCTTT.

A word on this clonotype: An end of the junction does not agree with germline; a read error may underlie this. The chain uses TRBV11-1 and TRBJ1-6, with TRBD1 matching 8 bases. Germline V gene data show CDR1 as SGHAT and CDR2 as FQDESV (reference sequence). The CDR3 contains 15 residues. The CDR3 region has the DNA TGTACCAGCAGCTTCCGGGACAGGAAAAACGCTCCCCTCCACTTT. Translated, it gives CTSSFRDRKNAPLHF.

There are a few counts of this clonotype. The CDR3 loop reads CASSKLGYTF. CDR3 DNA sequence: TGTGCCAGCAGCAAACTGGGCTACACCTTC. V is TRBV6-5 and J is TRBJ1-2; D is undetermined. This CDR3 comprises 10 residues. Trimming took 6 bases from V and 8 from J, leaving 7 bases between them. Germline V lookup: CDR1 MNHEY, CDR2 SVGAGI.

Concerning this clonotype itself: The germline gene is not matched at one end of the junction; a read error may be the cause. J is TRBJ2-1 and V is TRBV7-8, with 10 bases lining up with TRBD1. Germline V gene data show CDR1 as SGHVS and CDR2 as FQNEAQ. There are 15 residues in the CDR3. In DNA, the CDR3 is TGTGCCAGCAGCTACGGGACAGGGGAGGGATTTGAGCATTTCTTC. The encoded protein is CASSYGTGEGFEHFF.

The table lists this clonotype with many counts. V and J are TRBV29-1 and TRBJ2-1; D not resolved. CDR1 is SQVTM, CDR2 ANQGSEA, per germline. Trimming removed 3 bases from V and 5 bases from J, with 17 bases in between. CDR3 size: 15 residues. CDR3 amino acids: CSVDRLRLDNNEQFF. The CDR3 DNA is TGCAGCGTTGACCGACTTAGGCTCGACAACAATGAGCAGTTCTTC.

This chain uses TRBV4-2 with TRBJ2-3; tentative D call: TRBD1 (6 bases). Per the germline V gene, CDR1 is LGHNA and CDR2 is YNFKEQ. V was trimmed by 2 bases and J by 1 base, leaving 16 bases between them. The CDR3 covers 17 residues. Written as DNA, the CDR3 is TGTGCCAGCAGCCAAAGGACAGCCCTGAGTGGCACAGATACGCAGTATTTT. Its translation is CASSQRTALSGTDTQYF.

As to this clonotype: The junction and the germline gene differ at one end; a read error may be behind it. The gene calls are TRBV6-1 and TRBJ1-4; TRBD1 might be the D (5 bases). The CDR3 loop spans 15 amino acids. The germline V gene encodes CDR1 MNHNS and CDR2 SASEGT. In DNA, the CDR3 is TGTGACAGCAGTGAAGGGGTCATGGCCAATGAAAAACTGTTTTTT. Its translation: CDSSEGVMANEKLFF.

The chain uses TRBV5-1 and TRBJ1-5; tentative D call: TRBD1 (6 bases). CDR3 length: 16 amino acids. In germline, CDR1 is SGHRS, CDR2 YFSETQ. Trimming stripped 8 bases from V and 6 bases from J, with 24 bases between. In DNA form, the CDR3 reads TGCGCCAGTAGCCCGGGAGAGGGGGACTTCAGTCAGCCCCAGCATTTT. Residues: CASSPGEGDFSQPQHF.

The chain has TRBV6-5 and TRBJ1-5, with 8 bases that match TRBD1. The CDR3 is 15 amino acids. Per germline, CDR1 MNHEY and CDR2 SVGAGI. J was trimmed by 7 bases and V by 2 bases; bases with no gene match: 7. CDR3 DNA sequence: TGTGCCAGCAGTTACGGTGGACAGGGTAGCCAGCCCCAGCATTTT. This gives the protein CASSYGGQGSQPQHF.

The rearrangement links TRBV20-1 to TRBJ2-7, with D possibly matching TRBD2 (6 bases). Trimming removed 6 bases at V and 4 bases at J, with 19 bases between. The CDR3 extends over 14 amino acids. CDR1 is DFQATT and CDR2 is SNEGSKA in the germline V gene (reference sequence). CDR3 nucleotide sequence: TGCAGTGCCAAGACTAGTGGGGGAGCTTACGAGCAGTACTTC. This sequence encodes CSAKTSGGAYEQYF.

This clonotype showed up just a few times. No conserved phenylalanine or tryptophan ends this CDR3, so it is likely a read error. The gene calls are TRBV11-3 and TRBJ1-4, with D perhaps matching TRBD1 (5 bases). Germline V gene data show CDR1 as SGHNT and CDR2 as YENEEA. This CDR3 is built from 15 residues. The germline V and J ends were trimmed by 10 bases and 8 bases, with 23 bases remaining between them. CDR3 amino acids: CANSPGPGVIEKLFL. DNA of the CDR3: TGTGCCAACAGTCCCGGTCCGGGGGTAATCGAAAAACTGTTTTTA.

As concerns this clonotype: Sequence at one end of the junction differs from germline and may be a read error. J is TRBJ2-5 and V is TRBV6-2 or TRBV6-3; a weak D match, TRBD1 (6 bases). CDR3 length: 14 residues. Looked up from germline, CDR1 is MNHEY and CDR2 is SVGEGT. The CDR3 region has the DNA TGTGCCTGCAGTAGCCAGGGGTGCCAAGAGACCCAGTACTTC. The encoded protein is CACSSQGCQETQYF.